This paragraph covers one TCR beta chain sequence. Sequencing used immunoSEQ multiplex PCR; TCRdb keeps in-frame clones, though not all of them. The sample has about 140,000 clones; roughly 88% are singletons. The sample originates from a study of blood T cell repertoires in COVID-19. There are 14 residues in the CDR3. V was cut by 2 bases and J by 0 bases, with 8 bases left in between. The V gene's germline CDR1 is MDHEN and CDR2 SYDVKM. This chain uses TRBV28 with TRBJ2-7; weak D call: TRBD1 (5 bases). This receptor was taken from a woman aged 45 to 65 with acute or convalescent COVID-19. The sequenced sample was peripheral blood. CDR3 sequence: CASSLRQLSYEQYF. CDR3 in DNA: TGTGCCAGCAGTTTACGACAGCTCTCCTACGAGCAGTACTTC.